One and the same sample provided the 10 T cell receptor beta chains below, sequenced in a study of blood T cell repertoires in COVID-19. Data came from immunoSEQ multiplex PCR; TCRdb stores just in-frame clones and leaves some out. The sample comprises approximately 200,000 clones, 89% of which are singletons, and approximately 2.1% rests with the top ten. Sample: PBMCs or T cells enriched from blood (not recorded which). The receptors stem from a woman aged 40-49 years with acute COVID-19.

Only a few counts were recorded for this clone. The chain uses TRBV6-5 and TRBJ1-5; 9 bases are a match to TRBD1. The V segment lost 6 bases and the J segment 7 bases; nucleotides outside the gene matches: 10. Per germline, CDR1 MNHEY and CDR2 SVGAGI. This CDR3 is 15 amino acids long. CDR3 in amino acids: CASSPGTGPSQPQHF. For the CDR3, the DNA is TGTGCCAGCAGCCCCGGGACAGGGCCTAGCCAGCCCCAGCATTTT.

This clone appeared a single time. The chain has TRBV6-2 or TRBV6-3 and TRBJ2-1; D is perhaps TRBD1 (5 bases). Between the trimmed V and J ends, which lost 0 bases and 0 bases, there was a span of 15 bases. Germline CDR1 reads MNHEY; CDR2 reads SVGEGT. This CDR3 contains 18 residues. DNA for the CDR3: TGTGCCAGCAGTTACTCCGGGTACGACAGTAGCTCCTACAATGAGCAGTTCTTC. This translates into CASSYSGYDSSSYNEQFF.

This clone was seen just once. The V call is TRBV6-6, the J call TRBJ2-7; TRBD2 matches at 9 bases. V lost 6 bases and J lost 4; bases outside the gene matches: 7. The CDR3 is made up of 14 amino acids. Germline CDR1 reads MNHNY; CDR2 reads SVGAGI (reference sequence). The CDR3 region is CASSNSGSPYEQYF. The CDR3 bases are TGTGCCAGCAGCAATAGCGGGAGTCCGTACGAGCAGTACTTC.

This clone is a singleton in its sample. The V and J genes are TRBV18 and TRBJ2-1; D is unclear. V gave up 1 base and J gave up 0 bases, with 7 bases separating them. Germline values: CDR1 KGHSH, CDR2 LQKENI. There are 15 residues in the CDR3. The CDR3 nucleotides read TGTGCCAGCTCACCACTGGAGAGCTCCTACAATGAGCAGTTCTTC. It specifies CASSPLESSYNEQFF.

This clone has only one observation. V gene TRBV6-5 combines with J gene TRBJ2-2; D not certain. The V gene's germline CDR1 is MNHEY and CDR2 SVGAGI. CDR3 length: 13 residues. Trimming stripped 7 bases from V and 3 bases from J, with 9 bases between. CDR3 DNA: TGTGCCAGCACAGGCACCTACACCGGGGAGCTGTTTTTT. It is translated as CASTGTYTGELFF.

The chain has TRBV18 and TRBJ2-5; 7 bases are a match to TRBD1. The CDR3 loop spans 13 amino acids. Germline-derived CDR1 and CDR2 are KGHSH and LQKENI. V dropped 3 bases and J dropped 7; count of bases not matched to a gene: 5. The CDR3 sequence: CASSPQGEGTQYF. The CDR3 nucleotides are TGTGCCAGCTCACCTCAGGGGGAAGGGACCCAGTACTTC.

This clone was seen once. The genes are TRBV2 and TRBJ2-1, with 12 nucleotides matching TRBD2. The CDR3 sequence is 16 residues long. CDR1 is SNHLY and CDR2 is FYNNEI in the germline V gene. The ends lost 8 bases at V and 6 bases at J; junction bases unmatched: 11. The chain's CDR3 is CASSSGTSGYFNEQFF. The DNA for the CDR3 is TGTGCCAGCTCCTCCGGGACTAGCGGGTATTTCAATGAGCAGTTCTTC.

The rearrangement links TRBV7-9 to TRBJ1-5; perhaps TRBD1 as D (5 bases). Germline V gives CDR1 SEHNR, CDR2 FQNEAQ (reference sequence). Trimming pared 11 bases from V and 2 bases from J, leaving 19 bases between. The CDR3 runs to 15 residues. In DNA, the CDR3 is TGTGCCGTGGGTCAGGGAGGATTGGGCAATCAGCCCCAGCATTTT. Its protein product is CAVGQGGLGNQPQHF.

V is TRBV30 and J is TRBJ1-1; maybe TRBD1 (5 bases). The ends were cut back, 0 bases at V and 6 bases at J, with 11 bases in the middle. This CDR3 region has 13 residues. Germline CDR1 GTSNPN, CDR2 SVGIG (reference sequence). Here the CDR3 reads CAWSVDTGAEAFF. The CDR3 DNA reads as TGTGCCTGGAGTGTAGATACGGGGGCTGAAGCTTTCTTT. Full variable domain (outside the CDR3, taken from reference TRBV30 and TRBJ1-1): SQTIHQWPATLVQPVGSPLSLECTVEGTSNPNLYWYRQAAGRGLQLLFYSVGIGQISSEVPQNLSASRPQDRQFILSSKKLLLSDSGFYLCAWSVDTGAEAFFGQGTRLTVV.

The chain links TRBV10-3 to TRBJ1-6, with 10 bases aligning to TRBD1. Losses at the gene ends were 6 bases for V and 8 bases for J; bases not matched to a gene: 4. Germline loops: CDR1 ENHRY, CDR2 SYGVKD. This CDR3 region has 14 residues. CDR3 in amino acids: CAISQTGGDSPLHF. The CDR3 region has the DNA TGTGCCATCAGCCAGACAGGGGGCGATTCACCCCTCCACTTT.